This T cell receptor (beta chain) was captured by sequencing in a study of human T cells and chemical hapten exposure. Study as a whole: Sensitization involved placing 2% DPC onto an approximately 2 cm by approximately 2 cm region of upper inner arm skin.

TCRdb passed the RACE reads through MiXCR, listing each CDR3 protein once. Of around 380,000 distinct CDR3 sequences listed, roughly 4.8% are singletons. This clonotype was observed a few times. The CDR3 covers 14 residues. Germline V gene sequence: CDR1 MDHEN, CDR2 SYDVKM. V shed 6 bases, J shed 9 bases, and the junction held 12 bases outside the gene matches. Time point indicated: patch test 1, 2 weeks after DPC sensitization. Stated treatment: therapeutic diphenylcyclopropenone sensitization with weekly scalp DPC. The sequencing used whole blood, collected in connection with sensitization to the hapten diphenylcyclopropenone (DPC). This TCR was recovered from a woman between 45 and 65 years old with alopecia areata. Some clones in this sample may be carry-over from other donors' samples. The chain carries TRBV28 and TRBJ2-3, with 7 bases that match TRBD1. This CDR3 reads CASRLGQVIDTQYF. CDR3 sequence (DNA): TGTGCCAGCAGACTCGGACAGGTTATCGACACGCAGTATTTT.